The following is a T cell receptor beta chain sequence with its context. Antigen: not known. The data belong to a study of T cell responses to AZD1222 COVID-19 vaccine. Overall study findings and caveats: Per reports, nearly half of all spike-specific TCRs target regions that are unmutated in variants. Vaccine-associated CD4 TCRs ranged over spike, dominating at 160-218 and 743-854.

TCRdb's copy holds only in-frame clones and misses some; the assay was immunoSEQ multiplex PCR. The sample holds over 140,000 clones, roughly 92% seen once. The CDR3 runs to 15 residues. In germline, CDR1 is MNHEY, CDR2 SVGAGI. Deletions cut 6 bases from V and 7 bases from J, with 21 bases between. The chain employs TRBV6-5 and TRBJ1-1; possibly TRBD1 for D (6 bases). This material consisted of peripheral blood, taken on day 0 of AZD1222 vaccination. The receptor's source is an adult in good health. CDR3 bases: TGTGCCAGCAGCGTAGGGACAACGAGGGGCGGTGAAGCTTTCTTT. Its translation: CASSVGTTRGGEAFF.